The 20 T cell receptor beta chains below were found in one sample sequenced in a study of glioma-infiltrating T cells after dendritic cell vaccination. Assay: immunoSEQ multiplex PCR; the TCRdb copy retains only in-frame clones and omits some. This repertoire shows 55,000 to 75,000 clones, about four fifths found once; its top ten account for roughly 8.2%. Sample: blood, taken before dendritic cell vaccination. The source of these receptors is a human donor with glioblastoma.

The rearrangement uses TRBV18 and TRBJ1-6; TRBD1 matches at 7 bases. Germline V gene sequence: CDR1 KGHSH, CDR2 LQKENI. This CDR3 is 15 amino acids long. Trimming took 0 bases from V and 7 from J; bases not matched to a gene: 3. In DNA form, the CDR3 reads TGTGCCAGCTCACCACCGGAGGGGGCGAATTCACCCCTCCACTTT. The encoded protein is CASSPPEGANSPLHF. The variable domain in full, completed from reference TRBV18 and TRBJ1-6, reads NAGVMQNPRHLVRRRGQEARLRCSPMKGHSHVYWYRQLPEEGLKFMVYLQKENIIDESGMPKERFSAEFPKEGPSILRIQQVVRGDSAAYFCASSPPEGANSPLHFGNGTRLTVT.

The J gene is TRBJ1-4, the V gene TRBV21-1; TRBD1 is the table's D call and was not checked against the DNA. TRBV21-1 is a pseudogene locus. This CDR3 has 16 residues. In nucleotides, the CDR3 is TGTGCCAGCATGGGACAGGTCTTAGGAACTAATGAAAAACTGTTTTTT. The encoded protein is CASMGQVLGTNEKLFF.

This chain joins TRBV2 and TRBJ2-6; 8 nucleotides match TRBD1. The CDR3 contains 16 residues. With 8 bases clipped from V and 3 bases from J, the junction kept 9 bases outside the gene matches. Germline CDR1 SNHLY, CDR2 FYNNEI. CDR3 protein: CASGTGQGGGANVLTF. In DNA form, the CDR3 reads TGTGCCAGCGGGACCGGACAGGGCGGTGGGGCCAACGTCCTGACTTTC. The variable domain in full, completed from reference TRBV2 and TRBJ2-6, reads EPEVTQTPSHQVTQMGQEVILRCVPISNHLYFYWYRQILGQKVEFLVSFYNNEISEKSEIFDDQFSVERPDGSNFTLKIRSTKLEDSAMYFCASGTGQGGGANVLTFGAGSRLTVL.

The V call is TRBV21-1, the J call TRBJ1-1; whether TRBD1, the table's D call, matches the DNA was not checked. TRBV21-1 is a documented pseudogene. There are 16 residues in the CDR3. The CDR3 sequence: CASGDRGTFMNTEAFF. CDR3 coding DNA: TGTGCCAGCGGGGACAGAGGCACGTTCATGAACACTGAAGCTTTCTTT.

This chain connects TRBV13 to TRBJ1-2; TRBD1 might be the D (6 bases). V was pared by 5 bases and J by 6 bases, with 13 bases between. The CDR3 consists of 13 residues. The germline V gene has CDR1 PRHDT and CDR2 FYEKMQ (reference sequence). CDR3 nucleotides: TGTGCCAGCAGCCGGACAGCTGGGGATGGCTACACCTTC. This translates into CASSRTAGDGYTF.

The chain carries TRBV29-1 and TRBJ1-2, with a possible D match to TRBD1 (5 bases). This CDR3 has 13 amino acids. Germline V lookup: CDR1 SQVTM, CDR2 ANQGSEA. V was trimmed by 3 bases and J by 8 bases, leaving 16 bases between them. The CDR3: CSVELRALAGYTF. CDR3 bases: TGCAGCGTTGAGCTCAGGGCCCTAGCGGGCTACACCTTC.

The rearrangement links TRBV2 to TRBJ1-2; no reliable D call. This CDR3 region has 13 residues. Trimming removed 1 base from V and 8 bases from J, with 11 bases in between. The germline gives CDR1 SNHLY, CDR2 FYNNEI. CDR3 bases: TGTGCCAGCAGTGAAGTGGCGGGAGGGGGCTACACCTTC. It yields the protein CASSEVAGGGYTF.

The chain has TRBV5-1 and TRBJ1-5; D gene ambiguous. CDR3 length equals 13 residues. The germline CDR1 and CDR2 sequences are SGHRS and YFSETQ. The V gene lost 0 bases and the J gene lost 5 bases, with 6 bases spanning the gap. The CDR3 sequence: CASSLAQDQPQHF. Written as DNA, the CDR3 is TGCGCCAGCAGCTTGGCTCAGGATCAGCCCCAGCATTTT. The full variable domain, with the rest looked up from reference TRBV5-1 and TRBJ1-5, is KAGVTQTPRYLIKTRGQQVTLSCSPISGHRSVSWYQQTPGQGLQFLFEYFSETQRNKGNFPGRFSGRQFSNSRSEMNVSTLELGDSALYLCASSLAQDQPQHFGDGTRLSIL.

The chain carries TRBV2 and TRBJ1-3; D unresolved. This CDR3 comprises 15 residues. V was clipped by 3 bases and J by 2 bases, with 11 bases between them. Germline values: CDR1 SNHLY, CDR2 FYNNEI. CDR3 protein: CASSDRGLAGNTIYF. The CDR3 DNA sequence: TGTGCCAGCAGTGACCGGGGATTAGCTGGAAACACCATATATTTT.

This clone was counted a few times. This chain joins TRBV2 and TRBJ1-1, with TRBD1 identical over 8 bases. Per the germline V gene, CDR1 is SNHLY and CDR2 is FYNNEI. J gave up 1 base and V 7 bases, and 8 bases lay outside the gene matches. This CDR3 contains 15 residues. This chain's CDR3 is CASNWGGTGNTEAFF. CDR3 bases: TGTGCCAGCAATTGGGGGGGGACAGGGAACACTGAAGCTTTCTTT.

The V and J genes are TRBV7-2 and TRBJ2-5, with TRBD2 matching 11 bases. The V gene end was trimmed by 4 bases and the J gene end by 3 bases; junction bases not matched to a gene: 7. The CDR3 contains 16 residues. Germline V CDR1 and CDR2: SGHTA, FQGNSA. The CDR3 DNA reads TGTGCCAGCAGCTCTGGCGGGGGACTAGCGGAAGAGACCCAGTACTTC. It yields the protein CASSSGGGLAEETQYF.

In this sample, this clone turned up once. V gene TRBV13 combines with J gene TRBJ2-7, with D maybe TRBD2 (6 bases). V lost 6 bases and J lost 0, with 18 bases in between. CDR1 is PRHDT, CDR2 FYEKMQ, per germline (reference sequence). The CDR3 has 16 residues. CDR3 nucleotide sequence: TGTGCCAGCAGGGCGCGGGGACTCCTCGACTCCTACGAGCAGTACTTC. Translating it yields CASRARGLLDSYEQYF.

This rearrangement joins TRBV18 to TRBJ1-2; D is unclear. Germline CDR1 reads KGHSH; CDR2 reads LQKENI. V was shortened by 2 bases and J by 6 bases, with 10 bases between the two germline ends. CDR3 size: 13 residues. The CDR3 sequence: CASSPGMEDGYTF. The CDR3 DNA follows: TGTGCCAGCTCACCAGGGATGGAGGATGGCTACACCTTC.

J is TRBJ1-2 and V is TRBV7-9; D ambiguous. This CDR3 has 12 amino acids. Trimming stripped 3 bases from V and 8 bases from J, with 10 bases between. Germline V gene lookup returns CDR1 SEHNR and CDR2 FQNEAQ (reference sequence). The chain's CDR3 is CASSLRGNGYTF. In DNA form, the CDR3 reads TGTGCCAGCAGCTTGCGAGGCAACGGCTACACCTTC.

The V call is TRBV27, the J call TRBJ1-1; no clear D. V shed 7 bases and J shed 0 bases, with 18 bases lying between them. CDR1 is MNHEY and CDR2 is SMNVEV in the germline V gene (reference sequence). This CDR3 region has 16 residues. This chain's CDR3 is CASIPRGLLLNTEAFF. The DNA of the CDR3 is TGTGCCAGCATTCCCCGAGGATTATTGTTGAACACTGAAGCTTTCTTT.

The chain is built from TRBV6-5 and TRBJ1-1; weak D call: TRBD1 (5 bases). The CDR3 has 15 amino acids. V was pared by 7 bases and J by 5 bases, with 20 bases between. Germline loops: CDR1 MNHEY, CDR2 SVGAGI. CDR3 protein: CASTYSGAGDTEAFF. Here the CDR3 DNA reads TGTGCCAGCACCTACAGCGGGGCGGGGGATACTGAAGCTTTCTTT.

V gene TRBV29-1 combines with J gene TRBJ1-2, with a tentative D call TRBD1 (6 bases). The CDR3 has 13 amino acids. Trimming left V 5 bases short and J 1 base short, with 11 bases between. The germline V gene has CDR1 SQVTM and CDR2 ANQGSEA. DNA for the CDR3: TGCAGCGTTCGCCAGGGGATTAACTATGGCTACACCTTC. The encoded protein is CSVRQGINYGYTF. Full variable domain (missing parts from reference TRBV29-1 and TRBJ1-2): SAVISQKPSRDICQRGTSLTIQCQVDSQVTMMFWYRQQPGQSLTLIATANQGSEATYESGFVIDKFPISRPNLTFSTLTVSNMSPEDSSIYLCSVRQGINYGYTFGSGTRLTVV.

The V call is TRBV7-9, the J call TRBJ1-5; D is uncertain. With 0 bases removed from V and 6 bases from J, the gap between germline ends came to 3 bases. This CDR3 spans 12 amino acids. The germline V gene encodes CDR1 SEHNR and CDR2 FQNEAQ (reference sequence). CDR3 nucleotide sequence: TGTGCCAGCAGCTTAGCGGCTCAGCCCCAGCATTTT. Its translation is CASSLAAQPQHF.

The chain joins TRBV6-5 to TRBJ2-5, with D possibly matching TRBD2 (5 bases). CDR3 length: 14 amino acids. Trimming removed 5 bases from V and 2 bases from J, with 12 bases in between. The V gene's germline CDR1 is MNHEY and CDR2 SVGAGI. The CDR3 sequence: CASSRPGRQETQYF. The CDR3 nucleotides are TGTGCCAGCAGTCGGCCGGGAAGGCAAGAGACCCAGTACTTC.

The chain couples TRBV6-5 to TRBJ1-2, with 10 bases identical to TRBD1. The germline V gene encodes CDR1 MNHEY and CDR2 SVGAGI. The CDR3 length is 15 residues. The V and J ends lost 7 bases and 4 bases, in that order; junction bases with no gene match: 9. CDR3 region: CASKTSGTGAYGYTF. The CDR3 DNA reads as TGTGCCAGCAAAACCTCCGGGACAGGGGCCTATGGCTACACCTTC.